This T cell receptor beta chain was sequenced in a study of human T cells and chemical hapten exposure (dated by TCRdb to the early 2020s). Turning to the overall study: For sensitization, 2% DPC in acetone was applied to a roughly 2 cm by roughly 2 cm area of upper inner arm skin. Blood samples were taken from patients before sensitization (week 0) and then at 2, 6 and about 24 weeks after DPC sensitization. Throughout the study period of around 25 weeks, patients also received therapeutic DPC doses to the scalp every week. Peripheral blood TCR repertoire changes were tracked in vivo in alopecia patients during primary and secondary sensitization to the hapten diphenylcyclopropenone (DPC). Patch testing was done on the upper back using Finn chambers containing 0.01% DPC, and results were scored after 6 days according to International Contact Dermatitis Research Group standards. Alopecia areata with under or over 50% scalp involvement, alopecia totalis and alopecia universalis were represented in the patient cohort, which was mostly female. Blood for TCR sequencing was provided by twenty-nine alopecia patients at one to four time points (pre-sensitization, 2, 6 and 24 weeks). Libraries were pooled for sequencing, and per-sample TCR yields varied mainly because of small differences in library volumes within the pool. General study outcomes and caveats: Repeated subsampling changed both the strength of the expansion versus patch-test correlation and the threshold at which the correlation became significant. Expanded TCRs formed significantly more large CDR3 similarity clusters than pre-sensitization or healthy control sets, consistent with antigen-driven responses. The number of PT1 expanded TCRs positively correlated with patch test score, significant at thresholds 8, 16 and 32 but not 4. Because all patients had alopecia, a presumed autoimmune disease, the immune response of the patients might differ from that of healthy individuals. No change with DPC sensitization was found in the number of TCRs above 1 in 1000 frequency, and no evidence of global repertoire structure alterations was found.

Preparation of the library involved RACE. The data were produced on a NextSeq 500. Library preparation attached unique molecular identifiers to individual cDNA molecules for quantitative, reproducible TCR counting. Each blood RNA sample was used to sequence both TCR alpha and TCR beta chains. Per the source publication's procedure: Samples had a median of roughly 100,000 TCRs, with a range from 23,224 to 690,600. V, J and CDR3 annotation of the TCR reads was carried out using the Decombinator software suite. Every sample was subsampled to the same number of TCRs (28,000) for the PS versus PT1 abundance plots. TCRs were defined as expanded if absent before sensitization and observed at least eight times at the 2-week time point. TCRdb trimmed the raw reads at Q25, called clones with MiXCR and kept productive beta chains. Identical CDR3 proteins give one entry, which carries the most common genes and DNA. TCRdb's processing, not the authors', yielded these V and J calls. This sample gives approximately 180,000 distinct CDR3 sequences in total; roughly 30% of them show up just once. Of the sample, roughly 3% falls within the top ten clones.

CDR1 and CDR2 are read off the germline V gene as SGHRS and YFSETQ. The CDR3 measures 17 amino acids from cysteine to phenylalanine. Left in the record is the CDR3 DNA by itself, 51 bases read in frame from the first base. V loses 0 bases of germline sequence and J loses 0 bases, and the interval between the two ends is 16 bases. About this clonotype itself: It lacks a known antigen. Per-nucleotide qualities are absent, and no much larger clonotype sits a single base away.

The time point label here, explained by the study, means: pre-sensitization, week 0. The treatment or condition label, read with the paper, signifies: therapeutic diphenylcyclopropenone sensitization with weekly scalp DPC. Blood at each patch-test visit was drawn before the patch test was applied. To be eligible, patients had to be aged 18 to 70, diagnosed with alopecia and judged suitable for DPC therapy, while pregnant patients were excluded. Total RNA was extracted from unfractionated whole blood collected in Tempus Blood RNA tubes. Sequences were derived from whole blood, sampled in connection with sensitization to the hapten diphenylcyclopropenone (DPC). The chain links TRBV5-1 with TRBJ2-7; the D segment could be TRBD2, given 6 matching bases. The sequence was obtained from a woman under 40 with alopecia areata. Some clones in this sample may be carry-over from other donors' samples. CDR3 loop: CASSLGRGLSSSYEQYF. The DNA is as follows: TGCGCCAGCAGCTTGGGTCGGGGACTGTCCTCCTCCTACGAGCAGTACTTC.